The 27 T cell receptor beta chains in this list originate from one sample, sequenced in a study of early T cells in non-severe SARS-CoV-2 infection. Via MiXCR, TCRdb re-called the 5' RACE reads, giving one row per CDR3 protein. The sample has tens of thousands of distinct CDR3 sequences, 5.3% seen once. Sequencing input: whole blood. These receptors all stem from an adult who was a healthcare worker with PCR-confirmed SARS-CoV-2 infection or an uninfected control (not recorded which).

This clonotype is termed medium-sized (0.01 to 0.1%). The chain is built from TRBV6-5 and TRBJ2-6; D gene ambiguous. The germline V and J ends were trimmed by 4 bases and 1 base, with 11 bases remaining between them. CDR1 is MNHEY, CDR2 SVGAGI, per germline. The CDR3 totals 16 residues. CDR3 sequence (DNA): TGTGCCAGCAGTTCCCCAAGGATATCTGGGGCCAACGTCCTGACTTTC. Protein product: CASSSPRISGANVLTF.

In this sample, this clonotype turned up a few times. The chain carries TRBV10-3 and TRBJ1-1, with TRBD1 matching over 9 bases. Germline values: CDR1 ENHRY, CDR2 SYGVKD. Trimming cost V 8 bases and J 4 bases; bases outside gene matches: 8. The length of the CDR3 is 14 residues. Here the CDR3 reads CAIGLGQGPTEAFF. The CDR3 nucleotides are TGTGCCATCGGACTGGGACAGGGCCCCACTGAAGCTTTCTTT.

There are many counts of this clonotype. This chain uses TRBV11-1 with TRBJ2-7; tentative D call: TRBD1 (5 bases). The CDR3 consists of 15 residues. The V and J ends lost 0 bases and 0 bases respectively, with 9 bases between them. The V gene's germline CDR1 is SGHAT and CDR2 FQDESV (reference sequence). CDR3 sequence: CASSLALDSSYEQYF. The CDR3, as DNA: TGTGCCAGCAGCTTAGCGCTTGACAGCTCCTACGAGCAGTACTTC.

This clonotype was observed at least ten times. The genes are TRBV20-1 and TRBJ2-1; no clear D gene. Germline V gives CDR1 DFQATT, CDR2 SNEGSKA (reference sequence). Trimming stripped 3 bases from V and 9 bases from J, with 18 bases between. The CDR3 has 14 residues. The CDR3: CSASGVGREGEQFF. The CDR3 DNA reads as TGCAGTGCTAGTGGGGTGGGTAGAGAAGGTGAGCAGTTCTTC.

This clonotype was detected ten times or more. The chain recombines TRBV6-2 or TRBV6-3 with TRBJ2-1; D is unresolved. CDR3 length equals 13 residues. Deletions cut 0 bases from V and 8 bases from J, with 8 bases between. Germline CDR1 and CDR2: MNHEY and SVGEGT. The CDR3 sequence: CASSYSTSDEQFF. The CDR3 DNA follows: TGTGCCAGCAGTTACTCGACTTCGGATGAGCAGTTCTTC.

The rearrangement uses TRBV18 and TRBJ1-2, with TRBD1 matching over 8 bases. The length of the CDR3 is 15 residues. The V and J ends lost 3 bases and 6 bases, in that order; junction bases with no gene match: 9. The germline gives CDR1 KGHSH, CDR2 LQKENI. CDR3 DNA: TGTGCCAGCTCACCCCGAGGACAGGGAGTGGATGGCTACACCTTC. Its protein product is CASSPRGQGVDGYTF.

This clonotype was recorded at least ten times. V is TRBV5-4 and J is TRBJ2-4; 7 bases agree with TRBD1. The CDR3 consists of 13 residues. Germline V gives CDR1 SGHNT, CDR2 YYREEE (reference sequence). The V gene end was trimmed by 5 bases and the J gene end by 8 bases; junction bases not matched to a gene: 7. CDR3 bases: TGTGCCAGCAGTTATACAGGGGTGGACATTCAGTACTTC. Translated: CASSYTGVDIQYF.

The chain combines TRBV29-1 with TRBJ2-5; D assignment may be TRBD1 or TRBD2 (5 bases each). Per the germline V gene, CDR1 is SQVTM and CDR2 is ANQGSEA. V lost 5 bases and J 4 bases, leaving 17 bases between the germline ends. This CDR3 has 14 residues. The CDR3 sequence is CSVKPDRGRETQYF. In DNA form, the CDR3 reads TGCAGCGTTAAACCCGACAGAGGGCGAGAGACCCAGTACTTC. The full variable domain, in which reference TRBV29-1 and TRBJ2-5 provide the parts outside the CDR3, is SAVISQKPSRDICQRGTSLTIQCQVDSQVTMMFWYRQQPGQSLTLIATANQGSEATYESGFVIDKFPISRPNLTFSTLTVSNMSPEDSSIYLCSVKPDRGRETQYFGPGTRLLVL.

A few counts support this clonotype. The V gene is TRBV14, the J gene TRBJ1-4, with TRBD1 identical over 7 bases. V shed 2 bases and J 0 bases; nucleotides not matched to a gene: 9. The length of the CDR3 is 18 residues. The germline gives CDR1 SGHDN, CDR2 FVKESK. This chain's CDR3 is CASSQTKTGPATNEKLFF. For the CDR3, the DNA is TGTGCCAGCAGCCAAACGAAGACAGGGCCTGCAACTAATGAAAAACTGTTTTTT. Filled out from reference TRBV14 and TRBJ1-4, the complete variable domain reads EAGVTQFPSHSVIEKGQTVTLRCDPISGHDNLYWYRRVMGKEIKFLLHFVKESKQDESGMPNNRFLAERTGGTYSTLKVQPAELEDSGVYFCASSQTKTGPATNEKLFFGSGTQLSVL.

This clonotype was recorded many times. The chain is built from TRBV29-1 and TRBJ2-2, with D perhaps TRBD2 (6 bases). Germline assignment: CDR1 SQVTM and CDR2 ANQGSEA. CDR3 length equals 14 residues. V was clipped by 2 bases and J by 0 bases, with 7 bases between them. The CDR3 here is CSVELASNTGELFF. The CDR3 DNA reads TGCAGCGTTGAACTAGCGTCGAACACCGGGGAGCTGTTTTTT.

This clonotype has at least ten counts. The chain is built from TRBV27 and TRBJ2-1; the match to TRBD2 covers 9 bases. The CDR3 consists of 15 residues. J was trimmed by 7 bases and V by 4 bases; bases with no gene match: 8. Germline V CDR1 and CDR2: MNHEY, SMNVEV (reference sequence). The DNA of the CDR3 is TGTGCCAGCAGTTCGGCGGGACTAGCAGTGAATGAGCAGTTCTTC. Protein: CASSSAGLAVNEQFF.

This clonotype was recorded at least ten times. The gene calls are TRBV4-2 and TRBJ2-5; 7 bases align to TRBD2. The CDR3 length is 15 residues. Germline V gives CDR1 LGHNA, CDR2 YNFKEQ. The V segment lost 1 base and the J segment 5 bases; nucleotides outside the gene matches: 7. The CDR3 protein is CASSQGGAREETQYF. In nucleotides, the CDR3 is TGTGCCAGCAGCCAAGGTGGGGCGCGGGAGGAGACCCAGTACTTC.

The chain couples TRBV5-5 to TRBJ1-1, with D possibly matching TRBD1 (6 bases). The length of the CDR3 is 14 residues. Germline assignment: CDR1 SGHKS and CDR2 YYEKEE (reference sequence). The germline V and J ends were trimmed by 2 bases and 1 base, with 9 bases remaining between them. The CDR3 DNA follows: TGTGCCAGCAGCTTTAACAGGGCGAACACTGAAGCTTTCTTT. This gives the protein CASSFNRANTEAFF.

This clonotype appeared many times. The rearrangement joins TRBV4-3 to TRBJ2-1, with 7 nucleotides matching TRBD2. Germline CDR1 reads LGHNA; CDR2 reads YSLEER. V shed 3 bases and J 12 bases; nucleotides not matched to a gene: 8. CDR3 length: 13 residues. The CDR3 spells CASSHGNLAAQFF. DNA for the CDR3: TGCGCCAGCAGCCACGGAAATCTAGCGGCGCAGTTCTTC.

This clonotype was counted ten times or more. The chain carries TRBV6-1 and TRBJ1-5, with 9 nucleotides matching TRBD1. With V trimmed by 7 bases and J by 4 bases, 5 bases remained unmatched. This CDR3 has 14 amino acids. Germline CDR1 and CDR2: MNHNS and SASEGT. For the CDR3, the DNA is TGTGCCAGCAACGGACAGGGGTTAAATCAGCCCCAGCATTTT. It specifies CASNGQGLNQPQHF.

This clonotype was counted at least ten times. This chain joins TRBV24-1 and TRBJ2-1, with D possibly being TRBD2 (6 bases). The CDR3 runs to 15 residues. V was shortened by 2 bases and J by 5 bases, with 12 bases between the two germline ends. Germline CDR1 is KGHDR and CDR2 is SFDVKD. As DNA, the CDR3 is TGTGCCACCAGTGATTCGACTAGGATGGACAATGAGCAGTTCTTC. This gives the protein CATSDSTRMDNEQFF.

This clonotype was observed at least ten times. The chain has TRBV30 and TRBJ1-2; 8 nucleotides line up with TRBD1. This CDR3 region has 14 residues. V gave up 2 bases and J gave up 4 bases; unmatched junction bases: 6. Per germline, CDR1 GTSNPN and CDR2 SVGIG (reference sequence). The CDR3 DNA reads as TGTGCCTGGAGTACCGGACAGGGAGCCTATGGCTACACCTTC. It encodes CAWSTGQGAYGYTF. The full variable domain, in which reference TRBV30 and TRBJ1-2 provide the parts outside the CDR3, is SQTIHQWPATLVQPVGSPLSLECTVEGTSNPNLYWYRQAAGRGLQLLFYSVGIGQISSEVPQNLSASRPQDRQFILSSKKLLLSDSGFYLCAWSTGQGAYGYTFGSGTRLTVV.

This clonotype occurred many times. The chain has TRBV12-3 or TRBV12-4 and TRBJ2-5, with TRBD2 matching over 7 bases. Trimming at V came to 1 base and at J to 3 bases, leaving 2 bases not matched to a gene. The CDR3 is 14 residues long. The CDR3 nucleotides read TGTGCCAGCAGTTTAGGGCTAGCGGAAGAGACCCAGTACTTC. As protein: CASSLGLAEETQYF.

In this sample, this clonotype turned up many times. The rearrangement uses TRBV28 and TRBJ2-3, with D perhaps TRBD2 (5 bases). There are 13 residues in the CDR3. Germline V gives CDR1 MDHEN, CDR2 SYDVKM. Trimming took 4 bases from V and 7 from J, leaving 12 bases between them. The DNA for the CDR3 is TGTGCCAGCAGTTCGCGGGCGTCTCATACGCAGTATTTT. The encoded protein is CASSSRASHTQYF.

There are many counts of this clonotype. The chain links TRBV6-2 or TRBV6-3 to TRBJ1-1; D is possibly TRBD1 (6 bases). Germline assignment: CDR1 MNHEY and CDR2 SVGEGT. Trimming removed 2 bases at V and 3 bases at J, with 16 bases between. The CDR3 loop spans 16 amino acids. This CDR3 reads CASSYRLGGADTEAFF. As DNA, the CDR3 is TGTGCCAGCAGTTACCGTTTGGGGGGCGCGGACACTGAAGCTTTCTTT.

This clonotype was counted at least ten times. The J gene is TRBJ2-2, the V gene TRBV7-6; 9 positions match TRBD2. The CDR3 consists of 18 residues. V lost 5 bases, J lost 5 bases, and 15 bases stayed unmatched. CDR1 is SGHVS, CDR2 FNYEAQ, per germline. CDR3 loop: CASSLYFSREGETGELFF. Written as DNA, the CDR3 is TGTGCCAGCAGCCTTTACTTCTCGCGGGAGGGTGAGACCGGGGAGCTGTTTTTT. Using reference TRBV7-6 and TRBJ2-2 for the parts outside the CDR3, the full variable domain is GAGVSQSPRYKVTKRGQDVALRCDPISGHVSLYWYRQALGQGPEFLTYFNYEAQQDKSGLPNDRFSAERPEGSISTLTIQRTEQRDSAMYRCASSLYFSREGETGELFFGEGSRLTVL.

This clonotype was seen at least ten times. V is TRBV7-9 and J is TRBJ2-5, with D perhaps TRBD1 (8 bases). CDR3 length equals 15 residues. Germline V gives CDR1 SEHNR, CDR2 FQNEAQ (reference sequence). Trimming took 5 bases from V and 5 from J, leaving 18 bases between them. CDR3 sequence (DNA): TGTGCCAGCAGCGAACAAGGACAGGGAGGGGAGACCCAGTACTTC. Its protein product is CASSEQGQGGETQYF.

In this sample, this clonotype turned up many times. The DNA for the CDR3 is TGTGCCAGCAGCTTAGGACTAGCGGGAGCTTCACGCGAGCAGTACTTC. It translates to CASSLGLAGASREQYF. The chain carries TRBV7-2 and TRBJ2-7; 12 bases are shared with TRBD2. Germline-derived CDR1 and CDR2 are SGHTA and FQGNSA. The CDR3 has 16 residues. V lost 1 base to trimming and J lost 6 bases; unmatched junction nucleotides: 7.

The CDR3 bases are TGTGCCAGCTCACCGGAGACAGGCGTTCTAAACGAGCAGTACTTC. It encodes CASSPETGVLNEQYF. The chain carries TRBV18 and TRBJ2-7; possible D gene TRBD1, 6 bases. The V end lost 3 bases, the J end lost 5 bases, and 17 bases lay between the germline ends. CDR3 length: 15 residues. Germline CDR1 reads KGHSH; CDR2 reads LQKENI.

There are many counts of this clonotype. The chain's CDR3 is CASSPAFGDFDEQFF. DNA of the CDR3: TGTGCCAGTAGTCCCGCCTTTGGGGATTTCGATGAGCAGTTCTTC. This sequence joins TRBV19 and TRBJ2-1, with D uncertain. The CDR3 covers 15 residues. V was clipped by 5 bases and J by 8 bases, with 19 bases between them. CDR1 LNHDA and CDR2 SQIVND come from the germline V gene (reference sequence).

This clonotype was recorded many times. The CDR3 region is CASSLEAGDNSPLHF. DNA for the CDR3: TGTGCCAGCAGCTTAGAGGCAGGGGACAATTCACCCCTCCACTTT. This chain uses TRBV11-2 with TRBJ1-6; D perhaps matches TRBD1 (6 bases). The CDR3 totals 15 residues. Between the trimmed V and J ends, which lost 0 bases and 7 bases, there was a span of 10 bases. CDR1 and CDR2 (germline): SGHAT, FQNNGV.

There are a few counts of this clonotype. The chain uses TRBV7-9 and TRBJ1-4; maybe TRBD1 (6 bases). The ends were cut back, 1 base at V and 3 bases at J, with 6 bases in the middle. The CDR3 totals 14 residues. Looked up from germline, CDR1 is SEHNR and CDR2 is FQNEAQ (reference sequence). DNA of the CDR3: TGTGCCAGCAGCTTAGGGACAGCTAATGAAAAACTGTTTTTT. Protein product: CASSLGTANEKLFF.